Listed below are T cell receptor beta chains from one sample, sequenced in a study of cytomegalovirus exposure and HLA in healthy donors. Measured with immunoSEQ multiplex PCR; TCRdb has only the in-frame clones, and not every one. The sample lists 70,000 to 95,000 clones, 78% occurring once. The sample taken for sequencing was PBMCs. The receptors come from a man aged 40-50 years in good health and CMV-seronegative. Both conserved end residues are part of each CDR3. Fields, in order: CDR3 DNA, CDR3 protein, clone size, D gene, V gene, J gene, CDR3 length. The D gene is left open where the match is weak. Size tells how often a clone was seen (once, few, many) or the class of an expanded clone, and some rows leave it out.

CDR3 DNA: TGTGCCAGCAGTGAAGCCCTGGTAGGGGTTAAAGTTAATTCACCCCTCCACTTT
CDR3 protein: CASSEALVGVKVNSPLHF
clone size: .
D gene: .
V gene: TRBV6-1
J gene: TRBJ1-6
CDR3 length: 18

CDR3 DNA: TGTGCCGCCCCAGGGGAGAATGGCTACACCTTC
CDR3 protein: CAAPGENGYTF
clone size: .
D gene: .
V gene: TRBV27
J gene: TRBJ1-2
CDR3 length: 11

CDR3 DNA: TGCGCCAGCAGCTTCACTTCCAATATTAATGAAAAACTGTTTTTT
CDR3 protein: CASSFTSNINEKLFF
clone size: .
D gene: .
V gene: TRBV5-1
J gene: TRBJ1-4
CDR3 length: 15

CDR3 DNA: TGTGCCAGCAGCTTTCGACGGCGGCATAATGAGCAGTTCTTC
CDR3 protein: CASSFRRRHNEQFF
clone size: medium-sized
D gene: .
V gene: TRBV7-9
J gene: TRBJ2-1
CDR3 length: 14

CDR3 DNA: TGTGCCAGCAGTTTGCTGGGGGCCAGTGGCTACACCTTC
CDR3 protein: CASSLLGASGYTF
clone size: .
D gene: .
V gene: TRBV27
J gene: TRBJ1-2
CDR3 length: 13

CDR3 DNA: TGTGCCAGCAGCCCGTCCGACAGGGACAATCAGCCCCAGCATTTT
CDR3 protein: CASSPSDRDNQPQHF
clone size: .
D gene: TRBD1
V gene: TRBV5-6
J gene: TRBJ1-5
CDR3 length: 15

CDR3 DNA: TGTGCCAGCAGGCAGGCTACTGAAGCTTTCTTT
CDR3 protein: CASRQATEAFF
clone size: .
D gene: .
V gene: TRBV6-1
J gene: TRBJ1-1
CDR3 length: 11

CDR3 DNA: TGTGCCAGCAGCCTACGGACAGGGTCAGATACGCAGTATTTT
CDR3 protein: CASSLRTGSDTQYF
clone size: .
D gene: TRBD1
V gene: TRBV9
J gene: TRBJ2-3
CDR3 length: 14

CDR3 DNA: TGTGCCAGCAGTTTACCCCCCCTCCGGGAGAGTAATACGCAGTATTTT
CDR3 protein: CASSLPPLRESNTQYF
clone size: .
D gene: .
V gene: TRBV28
J gene: TRBJ2-3
CDR3 length: 16

CDR3 DNA: TGCGCCAGCAGCCATACTCCCACCTACGAGCAGTACTTC
CDR3 protein: CASSHTPTYEQYF
clone size: .
D gene: .
V gene: TRBV4-1
J gene: TRBJ2-7
CDR3 length: 13

CDR3 DNA: TGTGCCAGCAGTTCGACAGGGGCCAAAAACATTCAGTACTTC
CDR3 protein: CASSSTGAKNIQYF
clone size: medium-sized
D gene: TRBD1
V gene: TRBV28
J gene: TRBJ2-4
CDR3 length: 14

CDR3 DNA: TGCGCCAGCAGCTTGGGGGGCACACATGGCACAGATACGCAGTATTTT
CDR3 protein: CASSLGGTHGTDTQYF
clone size: few
D gene: .
V gene: TRBV5-1
J gene: TRBJ2-3
CDR3 length: 16

CDR3 DNA: TGTGCCAGCAGCTTTTCTCGGGACAGGGGAAGATTACCAGCTTTCTTT
CDR3 protein: CASSFSRDRGRLPAFF
clone size: few
D gene: TRBD1
V gene: TRBV5-8
J gene: TRBJ1-1
CDR3 length: 16

CDR3 DNA: TGCGCCAGCAGCTTGGTTCAGGGACAGCAGACAGATACGCAGTATTTT
CDR3 protein: CASSLVQGQQTDTQYF
clone size: .
D gene: TRBD1
V gene: TRBV5-1
J gene: TRBJ2-3
CDR3 length: 16

CDR3 DNA: TGTGCCAGCAGCCTTAGGCCTGGGCTGAACACTGAAGCTTTCTTT
CDR3 protein: CASSLRPGLNTEAFF
clone size: .
D gene: .
V gene: TRBV27
J gene: TRBJ1-1
CDR3 length: 15

CDR3 DNA: TGTGCCAGCAGCTTCCGGGAAGCATCCTACGAGCAGTACTTC
CDR3 protein: CASSFREASYEQYF
clone size: .
D gene: .
V gene: TRBV7-9
J gene: TRBJ2-7
CDR3 length: 14

CDR3 DNA: TGCGCCAGCAGCCGACTAGCGGGAGCAGAGACCCAGTACTTC
CDR3 protein: CASSRLAGAETQYF
clone size: .
D gene: TRBD2
V gene: TRBV5-1
J gene: TRBJ2-5
CDR3 length: 14

CDR3 DNA: TGTGCCAGCAGTGTGGGGTCGCTAGCGGGAAAACCACCCCACACCGGGGAGCTGTTTTTT
CDR3 protein: CASSVGSLAGKPPHTGELFF
clone size: .
D gene: TRBD2
V gene: TRBV28
J gene: TRBJ2-2
CDR3 length: 20

CDR3 DNA: TGTGCCAGCAGCTTAACGGCACAGCACCAAGAGACCCAGTACTTC
CDR3 protein: CASSLTAQHQETQYF
clone size: .
D gene: .
V gene: TRBV7-2
J gene: TRBJ2-5
CDR3 length: 15

CDR3 DNA: TGTGCCAGCAGCTCCCCGACCGGGACAGGGTCCGGGGAGCAGTACTTC
CDR3 protein: CASSSPTGTGSGEQYF
clone size: .
D gene: TRBD1
V gene: TRBV7-9
J gene: TRBJ2-7
CDR3 length: 16

CDR3 DNA: TGTGCCAGCAGTTTCGGCGCGAGGACAGGGGGCGGCGAGCAGTACTTC
CDR3 protein: CASSFGARTGGGEQYF
clone size: .
D gene: TRBD1
V gene: TRBV6-5
J gene: TRBJ2-7
CDR3 length: 16

CDR3 DNA: TGTGCCAGCAGCTACCCCGGGACAGGGGCCTATGGCTACACCTTC
CDR3 protein: CASSYPGTGAYGYTF
clone size: .
D gene: TRBD1
V gene: TRBV7-2
J gene: TRBJ1-2
CDR3 length: 15

CDR3 DNA: TGTGCCAGCAGCTTAGGGGGTAGCGGGAGGAGCTCCTACAATGAGCAGTTCTTC
CDR3 protein: CASSLGGSGRSSYNEQFF
clone size: few
D gene: TRBD2
V gene: TRBV11-2
J gene: TRBJ2-1
CDR3 length: 18

CDR3 DNA: TGCGCCAGCAGGGTCACTAGCGAATACGAGCAGTACTTC
CDR3 protein: CASRVTSEYEQYF
clone size: .
D gene: TRBD2
V gene: TRBV5-1
J gene: TRBJ2-7
CDR3 length: 13

CDR3 DNA: TGTGCCAGCAGCGCCCATGAGACTAGCGAGCAGTACTTC
CDR3 protein: CASSAHETSEQYF
clone size: .
D gene: .
V gene: TRBV5-4
J gene: TRBJ2-7
CDR3 length: 13

CDR3 DNA: TGTGCCTGCTCTTTGGGGACAACAGGGCGGAATGAAAAACTGTTTTTT
CDR3 protein: CACSLGTTGRNEKLFF
clone size: .
D gene: .
V gene: TRBV30
J gene: TRBJ1-4
CDR3 length: 16